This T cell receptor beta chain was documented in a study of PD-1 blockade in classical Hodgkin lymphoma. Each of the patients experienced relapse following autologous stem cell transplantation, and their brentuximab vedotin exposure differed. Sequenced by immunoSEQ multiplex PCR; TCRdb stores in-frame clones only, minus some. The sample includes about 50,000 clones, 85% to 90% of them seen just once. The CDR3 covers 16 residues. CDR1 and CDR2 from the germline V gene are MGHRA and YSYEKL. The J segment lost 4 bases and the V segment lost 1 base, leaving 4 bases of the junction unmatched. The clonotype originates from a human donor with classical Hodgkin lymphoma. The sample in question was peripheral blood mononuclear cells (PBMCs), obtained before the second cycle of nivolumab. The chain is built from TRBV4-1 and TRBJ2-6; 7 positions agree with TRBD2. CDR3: CASSQGGGSGANVLTF. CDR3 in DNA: TGCGCCAGCAGCCAAGGCGGGGGATCAGGGGCCAACGTCCTGACTTTC.